The 29 T cell receptor beta chains listed next were all sequenced from one sample in a study of shared clonotypes between healthy human individuals. Sequencing used immunoSEQ multiplex PCR; TCRdb keeps in-frame clones, though not all of them. The sample has 2 million to 2.5 million clones, 80% to 95% seen once; the top ten hold approximately 0.39%. Sample: naive CD4+ T cells from PBMCs. The subset denotes: CD45RA+ positively selected. All receptors derive from a man aged 18 to 35 in good health. Some clones in this sample may be carry-over from other donors' samples.

This chain links TRBV5-1 with TRBJ2-2; D perhaps matches TRBD2 (6 bases). CDR1 SGHRS and CDR2 YFSETQ come from the germline V gene. The CDR3 extends over 14 amino acids. The V and J ends lost 7 bases and 5 bases respectively, with 15 bases between them. The CDR3 region has the DNA TGCGCCAGCTTTGTCAGGGAGGCGACCGGGGAGCTGTTTTTT. Its translation: CASFVREATGELFF.

This clone has just one count. This chain links TRBV2 with TRBJ2-7; D may correspond to TRBD1 or TRBD2 (5 bases each). Germline assignment: CDR1 SNHLY and CDR2 FYNNEI. The CDR3 extends over 11 amino acids. The V end lost 8 bases, the J end lost 5 bases, and 10 bases lay between the germline ends. The CDR3 DNA reads TGTGCCAGCGCCCGGGGCCACGAGCAGTACTTC. Protein product: CASARGHEQYF.

With regard to this clone: Other DNA sequences of this sample code for an identical CDR3. V and J are TRBV20-1 and TRBJ2-1, with D tentatively TRBD2 (5 bases). The CDR3 consists of 11 residues. V was clipped by 7 bases and J by 4 bases, with 8 bases between them. CDR1 is DFQATT and CDR2 is SNEGSKA in the germline V gene (reference sequence). The DNA of the CDR3 is TGCAGTGTGGGGAGTTACAATGAGCAGTTCTTC. This codes for CSVGSYNEQFF.

CDR3 nucleotides: TGTGCCAGCAGTTCCTCCGGGACCGGGAACACTGAAGCTTTCTTT. Residues: CASSSSGTGNTEAFF. The chain employs TRBV28 and TRBJ1-1; possible D gene TRBD1, 5 bases. The V and J ends lost 4 bases and 1 base respectively, with 13 bases between them. Germline values: CDR1 MDHEN, CDR2 SYDVKM. The CDR3 has 15 residues.

This clone was observed once. The V call is TRBV4-1, the J call TRBJ2-1; possible D gene TRBD1, 5 bases. Germline loops: CDR1 MGHRA, CDR2 YSYEKL. The CDR3 has 15 residues. Trimming left V 4 bases short and J 4 bases short, with 14 bases between. The CDR3 loop is CASSPGPESYNEQFF. The DNA of the CDR3 is TGCGCCAGCAGCCCAGGGCCCGAATCATACAATGAGCAGTTCTTC.

The J gene is TRBJ2-3, the V gene TRBV4-3, with 10 bases that match TRBD2. CDR1 and CDR2 from the germline V gene are LGHNA and YSLEER. This CDR3 is 19 amino acids long. Unmatched junction bases numbered 13, after V lost 0 bases and J lost 4 bases. The CDR3 region has the DNA TGCGCCAGCAGCCAAGATCGATTAGCGGGAGGCCCTCGGCCAGATACGCAGTATTTT. Translation: CASSQDRLAGGPRPDTQYF.

The V gene is TRBV7-9, the J gene TRBJ2-7; 7 bases are a match to TRBD1. The CDR3 sequence is 13 residues long. After removal of 3 bases from V and 4 bases from J, the junction contained 3 bases not matched to a gene. Germline V lookup: CDR1 SEHNR, CDR2 FQNEAQ (reference sequence). In DNA form, the CDR3 reads TGTGCCAGCAGCTTGAGGGGGCGATACGAGCAGTACTTC. Protein product: CASSLRGRYEQYF.

The chain couples TRBV29-1 to TRBJ1-1; D remains ambiguous. Per the germline V gene, CDR1 is SQVTM and CDR2 is ANQGSEA. This CDR3 comprises 13 residues. Trimming shortened V by 6 bases and J by 0 bases, and 11 bases separated the two germline ends. The DNA for the CDR3 is TGCAGCGTCGCCGCGTTGATGAACACTGAAGCTTTCTTT. Protein: CSVAALMNTEAFF.

The rearrangement uses TRBV5-4 and TRBJ2-1; perhaps D is TRBD1 or TRBD2 (6 bases each). This CDR3 has 19 amino acids. The germline V and J ends were trimmed by 5 bases and 0 bases, with 24 bases remaining between them. Germline assignment: CDR1 SGHNT and CDR2 YYREEE (reference sequence). The CDR3 region is CASRSPRGAAESSYNEQFF. As DNA, the CDR3 is TGTGCCAGCAGGTCCCCAAGGGGGGCGGCGGAGAGCTCCTACAATGAGCAGTTCTTC.

V gene TRBV2 combines with J gene TRBJ1-3, with a tentative D call TRBD1 (5 bases). The V end lost 4 bases, the J end lost 1 base, and 14 bases lay between the germline ends. This CDR3 has 16 residues. The germline CDR1 and CDR2 sequences are SNHLY and FYNNEI. CDR3 loop: CASSAPGLPSGNTIYF. In DNA form, the CDR3 reads TGTGCCAGCAGTGCGCCAGGGCTTCCGTCTGGAAACACCATATATTTT.

V and J are TRBV5-1 and TRBJ1-3, with 8 bases that match TRBD1. The V segment lost 0 bases and the J segment 4 bases; nucleotides outside the gene matches: 12. The CDR3 contains 18 residues. CDR1 is SGHRS, CDR2 YFSETQ, per germline. This CDR3 is CASSLGPKRTGTGNTIYF. Here the CDR3 DNA reads TGCGCCAGCAGCTTGGGCCCTAAGAGGACAGGGACAGGAAACACCATATATTTT.

The chain links TRBV5-8 to TRBJ1-5, with no clear D. CDR1 SGHTS and CDR2 YDEGEE come from the germline V gene. The CDR3 has 14 amino acids. The ends were cut back, 4 bases at V and 5 bases at J, with 13 bases in the middle. As DNA, the CDR3 is TGTGCCAGCAGCCGGACGGACCGCGATCAGCCCCAGCATTTT. Protein: CASSRTDRDQPQHF.

J is TRBJ2-6 and V is TRBV16; no reliable D call. The V end lost 3 bases, the J end lost 2 bases, and 2 bases lay between the germline ends. The CDR3 is 13 amino acids. Per germline, CDR1 KGHSY and CDR2 FQNENV. The CDR3 protein is CASSQTGANVLTF. CDR3 in DNA: TGTGCCAGCAGCCAGACTGGGGCCAACGTCCTGACTTTC. Together with reference TRBV16 and TRBJ2-6, the CDR3 gives the full variable domain: GEEVAQTPKHLVRGEGQKAKLYCAPIKGHSYVFWYQQVLKNEFKFLISFQNENVFDETGMPKERFSAKCLPNSPCSLEIQATKLEDSAVYFCASSQTGANVLTFGAGSRLTVL.

The chain is built from TRBV13 and TRBJ2-6, with 9 bases lining up with TRBD1. This CDR3 comprises 19 residues. V lost 0 bases, J lost 1 base, and 7 bases stayed unmatched. Looked up from germline, CDR1 is PRHDT and CDR2 is FYEKMQ (reference sequence). The CDR3 bases are TGTGCCAGCAGCTTAGGTTACAGGGGGCGCGTATCTGGGGCCAACGTCCTGACTTTC. This encodes CASSLGYRGRVSGANVLTF.

This clone occurred a few times. The V and J genes are TRBV19 and TRBJ2-5; D gene uncertain. Germline V gives CDR1 LNHDA, CDR2 SQIVND (reference sequence). The CDR3 runs to 13 residues. V gave up 3 bases and J gave up 2 bases, with 7 bases separating them. The CDR3 DNA reads TGTGCCAGTAGTATCCTCTTGCAAGAGACCCAGTACTTC. Translated, it gives CASSILLQETQYF.

This clone was observed a few times. A junction end diverges from the germline sequence, so it may reflect a read error. The chain carries TRBV19 and TRBJ1-5; 8 bases are a match to TRBD1. The germline gives CDR1 LNHDA, CDR2 SQIVND (reference sequence). The CDR3 extends over 16 amino acids. The CDR3 DNA reads as TGTGCCAGTAGTATAGGTGGCAGGGGGCGCAACCAGCCCCAGCATTTT. Residues: CASSIGGRGRNQPQHF.

This clone has only a few counts. The chain recombines TRBV9 with TRBJ1-1, with D hard to call. The CDR3 loop spans 15 amino acids. CDR1 is SGDLS, CDR2 YYNGEE, per germline. V was clipped by 3 bases and J by 5 bases, with 17 bases between them. Here the CDR3 reads CASSGVSGRWTEAFF. In nucleotides, the CDR3 is TGTGCCAGCAGCGGAGTATCGGGAAGATGGACTGAAGCTTTCTTT.

This clone has a handful of counts. This rearrangement joins TRBV10-3 to TRBJ1-1; 8 bases agree with TRBD1. The CDR3 runs 16 residues. V gave up 2 bases and J gave up 1 base; unmatched junction bases: 6. Germline CDR1 and CDR2: ENHRY and SYGVKD. The CDR3 is CAISERQGARNTEAFF. CDR3 DNA: TGTGCCATCAGTGAGAGGCAGGGGGCGCGGAACACTGAAGCTTTCTTT.

The rearrangement joins TRBV28 to TRBJ2-7; 14 bases map to TRBD2. CDR1 and CDR2 from the germline V gene are MDHEN and SYDVKM. After removal of 6 bases from V and 0 bases from J, the junction contained 10 bases not matched to a gene. This CDR3 has 18 residues. CDR3 nucleotide sequence: TGTGCCAGCAGAGGCCATGGACTAGCGGGAGGCCCCTCCTACGAGCAGTACTTC. Protein product: CASRGHGLAGGPSYEQYF.

There are a few counts of this clone. The V and J genes are TRBV2 and TRBJ2-7; D gene ambiguous. Germline assignment: CDR1 SNHLY and CDR2 FYNNEI. V lost 8 bases and J lost 1, with 9 bases in between. This CDR3 has 12 amino acids. CDR3 nucleotide sequence: TGTGCCAGCGGAGTGGGTTCCTACGAGCAGTACTTC. Its protein is CASGVGSYEQYF.

The V gene is TRBV4-2, the J gene TRBJ2-1; no clear D gene. The length of the CDR3 is 15 residues. Trimming took off 0 bases at V and 5 bases at J, with 11 bases between the two ends. Germline V gives CDR1 LGHNA, CDR2 YNFKEQ. For the CDR3, the DNA is TGTGCCAGCAGCCAAGAAGTTAAGCGCCACAATGAGCAGTTCTTC. Translation gives CASSQEVKRHNEQFF.

The genes are TRBV9 and TRBJ1-2, with a possible D match to TRBD1 (6 bases). The CDR3 totals 17 residues. Germline CDR1 is SGDLS and CDR2 is YYNGEE. V lost 3 bases and J lost 4, with 22 bases in between. In nucleotides, the CDR3 is TGTGCCAGCAGCGCCCCCCAGGGGAATTTACAGTCCTATGGCTACACCTTC. Its translation is CASSAPQGNLQSYGYTF.

Remarks on this clone: The sample contains more than one DNA sequence encoding this CDR3. The chain has TRBV7-2 and TRBJ1-5, with 7 bases fitting TRBD1. V was clipped by 2 bases and J by 5 bases; unmatched bases: 3. Germline lookup yields CDR1 SGHTA and CDR2 FQGNSA. There are 14 residues in the CDR3. The CDR3 nucleotides read TGTGCCAGCAGCTTACGTACAGGGGATCAGCCCCAGCATTTT. Residues: CASSLRTGDQPQHF.

The J gene is TRBJ2-7, the V gene TRBV28; TRBD2 matches at 11 bases. The CDR3 extends over 16 amino acids. The J segment lost 3 bases and the V segment lost 4 bases, leaving 8 bases of the junction unmatched. Germline CDR1 and CDR2: MDHEN and SYDVKM. Here the CDR3 reads CASSSPGLAVLYEQYF. The CDR3 region has the DNA TGTGCCAGCAGTTCCCCGGGACTAGCGGTTCTCTACGAGCAGTACTTC. Drawing the rest from reference TRBV28 and TRBJ2-7, the complete variable domain is DVKVTQSSRYLVKRTGEKVFLECVQDMDHENMFWYRQDPGLGLRLIYFSYDVKMKEKGDIPEGYSVSREKKERFSLILESASTNQTSMYLCASSSPGLAVLYEQYFGPGTRLTVT.

Remarks on this clone: Other DNA sequences in the same sample also yield this CDR3. The rearrangement joins TRBV7-3 to TRBJ1-1; maybe TRBD1 (5 bases). V dropped 5 bases and J dropped 1 base, with 8 bases sitting between them. CDR1 is SGHTA, CDR2 FQGTGA, per germline. This CDR3 has 13 residues. CDR3 in DNA: TGTGCCAGCAGCGCCCAGGGGAACACTGAAGCTTTCTTT. Its translation is CASSAQGNTEAFF.

Note on this clone: This sample includes further DNA sequences coding for the same CDR3. The chain is built from TRBV28 and TRBJ2-5, with 7 bases fitting TRBD1. Trimming took 2 bases from V and 5 from J; bases not matched to a gene: 2. Germline V gene data show CDR1 as MDHEN and CDR2 as SYDVKM. The CDR3 sequence is 13 residues long. The CDR3 region has the DNA TGTGCCAGCAGTTTAAGGGGGCGGGAGACCCAGTACTTC. Protein: CASSLRGRETQYF.

The gene calls are TRBV9 and TRBJ2-5, with unresolved D. This CDR3 region has 13 residues. The ends were cut back, 3 bases at V and 1 base at J, with 7 bases in the middle. Germline CDR1 reads SGDLS; CDR2 reads YYNGEE. In nucleotides, the CDR3 is TGTGCCAGCAGCGACTGGGCCCAAGAGACCCAGTACTTC. Amino acids: CASSDWAQETQYF.

As for this clone: Other DNA sequences from this sample encode an identical CDR3 as well. This sequence joins TRBV7-6 and TRBJ2-3; D not resolved. The CDR3 runs to 14 residues. The V gene's germline CDR1 is SGHVS and CDR2 FNYEAQ. V dropped 1 base and J dropped 6 bases, with 11 bases sitting between them. CDR3: CASSLGLASDTQYF. CDR3 in DNA: TGTGCCAGCAGCTTAGGATTGGCTTCCGATACGCAGTATTTT.

This clone was seen once. The chain joins TRBV29-1 to TRBJ2-5, with 7 bases identical to TRBD2. Germline V CDR1 and CDR2: SQVTM, ANQGSEA. The CDR3 has 13 residues. CDR3 in amino acids: CTASGAKQETQYF. The CDR3 region has the DNA TGCACCGCTAGCGGAGCCAAACAAGAGACCCAGTACTTC.